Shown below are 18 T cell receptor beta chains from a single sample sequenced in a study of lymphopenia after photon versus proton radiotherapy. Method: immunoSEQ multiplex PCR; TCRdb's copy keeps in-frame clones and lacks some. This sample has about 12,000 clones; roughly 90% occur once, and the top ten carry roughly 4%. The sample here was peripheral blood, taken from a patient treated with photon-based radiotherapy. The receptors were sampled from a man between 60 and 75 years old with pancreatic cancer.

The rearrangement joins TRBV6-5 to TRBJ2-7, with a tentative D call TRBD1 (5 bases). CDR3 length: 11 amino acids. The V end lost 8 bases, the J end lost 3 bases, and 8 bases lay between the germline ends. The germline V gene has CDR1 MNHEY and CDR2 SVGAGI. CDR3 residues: CASAGFYEQYF. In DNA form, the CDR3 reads TGTGCCAGCGCAGGGTTCTACGAGCAGTACTTC.

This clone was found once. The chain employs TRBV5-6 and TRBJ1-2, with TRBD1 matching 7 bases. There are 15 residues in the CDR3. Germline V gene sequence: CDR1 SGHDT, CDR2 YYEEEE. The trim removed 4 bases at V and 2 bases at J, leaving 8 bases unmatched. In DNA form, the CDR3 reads TGTGCCAGCAGCGAGCCGGGACAGAAAAACTATGGCTACACCTTC. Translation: CASSEPGQKNYGYTF.

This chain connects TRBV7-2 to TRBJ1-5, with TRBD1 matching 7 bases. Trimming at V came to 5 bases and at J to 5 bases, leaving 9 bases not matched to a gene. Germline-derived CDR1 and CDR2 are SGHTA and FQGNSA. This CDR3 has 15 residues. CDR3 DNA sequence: TGTGCCAGCAGCACGCTGACAGGGACCCATCAGCCCCAGCATTTT. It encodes CASSTLTGTHQPQHF.

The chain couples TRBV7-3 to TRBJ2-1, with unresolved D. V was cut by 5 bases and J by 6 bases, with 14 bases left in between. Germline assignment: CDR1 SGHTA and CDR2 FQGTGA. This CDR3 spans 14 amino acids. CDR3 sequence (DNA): TGTGCCAGCAGCCAACTCCCTGGTCGCAATGAGCAGTTCTTC. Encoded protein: CASSQLPGRNEQFF. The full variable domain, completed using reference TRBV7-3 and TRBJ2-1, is GAGVSQTPSNKVTEKGKYVELRCDPISGHTALYWYRQSLGQGPEFLIYFQGTGAADDSGLPNDRFFAVRPEGSVSTLKIQRTERGDSAVYLCASSQLPGRNEQFFGPGTRLTVL.

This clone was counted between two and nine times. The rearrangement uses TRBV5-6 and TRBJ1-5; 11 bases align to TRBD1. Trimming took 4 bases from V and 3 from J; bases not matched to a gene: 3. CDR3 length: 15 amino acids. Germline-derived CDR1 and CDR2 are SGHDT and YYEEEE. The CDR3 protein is CASSGTGGINQPQHF. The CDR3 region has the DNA TGTGCCAGCAGCGGGACAGGGGGAATCAATCAGCCCCAGCATTTT.

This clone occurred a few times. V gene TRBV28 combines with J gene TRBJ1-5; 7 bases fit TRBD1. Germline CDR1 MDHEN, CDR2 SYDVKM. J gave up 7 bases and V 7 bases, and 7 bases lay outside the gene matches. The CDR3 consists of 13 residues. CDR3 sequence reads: CASNRDSGQPQHF. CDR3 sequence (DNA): TGTGCCAGCAATCGGGACAGCGGACAGCCCCAGCATTTT.

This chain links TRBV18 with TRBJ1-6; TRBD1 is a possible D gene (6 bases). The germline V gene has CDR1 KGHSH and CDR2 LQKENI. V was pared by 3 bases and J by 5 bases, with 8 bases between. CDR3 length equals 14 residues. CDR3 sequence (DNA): TGTGCCAGCTCACCGCACAGGGATAATTCACCCCTCCACTTT. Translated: CASSPHRDNSPLHF. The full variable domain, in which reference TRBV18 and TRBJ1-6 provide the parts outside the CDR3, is NAGVMQNPRHLVRRRGQEARLRCSPMKGHSHVYWYRQLPEEGLKFMVYLQKENIIDESGMPKERFSAEFPKEGPSILRIQQVVRGDSAAYFCASSPHRDNSPLHFGNGTRLTVT.

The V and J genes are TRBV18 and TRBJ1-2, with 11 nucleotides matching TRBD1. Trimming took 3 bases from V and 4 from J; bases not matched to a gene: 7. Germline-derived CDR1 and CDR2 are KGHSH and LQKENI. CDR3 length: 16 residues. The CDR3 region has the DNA TGTGCCAGCTCACCTCCGGACAGGGGGCCGGTCTATGGCTACACCTTC. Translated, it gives CASSPPDRGPVYGYTF.

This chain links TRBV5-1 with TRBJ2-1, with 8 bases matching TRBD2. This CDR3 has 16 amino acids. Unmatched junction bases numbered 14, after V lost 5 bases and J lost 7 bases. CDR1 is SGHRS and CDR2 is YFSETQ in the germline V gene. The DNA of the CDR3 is TGCGCCAGCAGGTCGGGACTAGGGGATAGTAGAAATGAGCAGTTCTTC. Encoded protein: CASRSGLGDSRNEQFF.

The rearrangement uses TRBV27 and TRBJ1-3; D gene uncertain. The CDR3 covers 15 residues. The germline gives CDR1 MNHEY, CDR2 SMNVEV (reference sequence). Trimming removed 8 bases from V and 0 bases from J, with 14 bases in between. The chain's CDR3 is CASGPDGLSGNTIYF. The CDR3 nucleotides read TGTGCCAGCGGCCCGGACGGCCTCTCTGGAAACACCATATATTTT.

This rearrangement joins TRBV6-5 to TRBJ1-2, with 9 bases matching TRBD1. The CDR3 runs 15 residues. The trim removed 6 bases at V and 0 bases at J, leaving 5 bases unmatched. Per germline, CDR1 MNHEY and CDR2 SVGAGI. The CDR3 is CASRQQGASNYGYTF. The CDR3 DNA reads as TGTGCCAGCAGACAACAGGGGGCATCTAACTATGGCTACACCTTC.

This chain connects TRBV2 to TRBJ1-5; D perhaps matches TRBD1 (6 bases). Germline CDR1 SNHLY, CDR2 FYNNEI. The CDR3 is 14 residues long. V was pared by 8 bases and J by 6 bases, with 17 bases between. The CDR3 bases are TGTGCCAGCGCCGGAACAGGGAGGCTTCAGCCCCAGCATTTT. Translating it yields CASAGTGRLQPQHF.

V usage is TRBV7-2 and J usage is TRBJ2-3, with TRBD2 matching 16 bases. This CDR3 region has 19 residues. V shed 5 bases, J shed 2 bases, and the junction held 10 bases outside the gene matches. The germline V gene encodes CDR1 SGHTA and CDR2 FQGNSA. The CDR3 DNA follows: TGTGCCAGCAGCCCTCGAGGGACTAGCGGGGGGGTCATCACAGATACGCAGTATTTT. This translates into CASSPRGTSGGVITDTQYF.

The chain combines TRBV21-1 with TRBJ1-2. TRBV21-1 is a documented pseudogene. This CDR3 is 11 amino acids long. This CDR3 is CASTPWDGYTF. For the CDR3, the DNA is TGTGCCAGCACACCTTGGGATGGCTACACCTTC.

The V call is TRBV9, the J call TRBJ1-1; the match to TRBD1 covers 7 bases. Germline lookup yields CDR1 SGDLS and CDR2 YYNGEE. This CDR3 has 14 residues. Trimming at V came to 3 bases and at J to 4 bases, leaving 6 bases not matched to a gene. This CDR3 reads CASSADRDVTEAFF. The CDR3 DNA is TGTGCCAGCAGCGCCGACAGGGACGTCACTGAAGCTTTCTTT.

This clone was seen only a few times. The DNA for the CDR3 is TGTGCCAGCAGTGACTCGACTAGCGGGGGGAATACGCAGTATTTT. It codes for CASSDSTSGGNTQYF. This rearrangement joins TRBV6-4 to TRBJ2-3; 13 bases align to TRBD2. Germline V gene sequence: CDR1 MRHNA, CDR2 SNTAGT. Unmatched junction bases numbered 1, after V lost 0 bases and J lost 7 bases. The CDR3 consists of 15 residues.

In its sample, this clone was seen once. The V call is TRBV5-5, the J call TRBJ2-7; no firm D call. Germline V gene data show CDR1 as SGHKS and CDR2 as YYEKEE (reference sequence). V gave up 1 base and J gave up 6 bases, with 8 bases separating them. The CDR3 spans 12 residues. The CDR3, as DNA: TGTGCCAGCAGCTTGCACGAGCTCGAGCAGTACTTC. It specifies CASSLHELEQYF.

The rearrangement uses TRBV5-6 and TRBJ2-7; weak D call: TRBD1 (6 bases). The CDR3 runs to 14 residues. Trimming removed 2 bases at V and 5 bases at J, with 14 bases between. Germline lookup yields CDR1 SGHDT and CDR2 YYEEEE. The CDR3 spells CASSFRTEKDEQYF. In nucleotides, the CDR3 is TGTGCCAGCAGCTTCAGGACAGAAAAGGACGAGCAGTACTTC.